Sequencing of this TCR beta chain was carried out in a study of cytomegalovirus exposure and HLA in healthy donors. As for the study in general: Early on, a data release was issued that held approximately 92 million unique TCRs from HLA-typed donors.

The CDR3 loop spans 12 amino acids. CDR1 MNHEY and CDR2 SMNVEV come from the germline V gene (reference sequence). Study results and caveats: For TCR beta chains, V- and J-gene trimming was later linked to a missense DCLRE1C variant. Presence/absence analyses rested on an assumption that sequencing depth was roughly uniform across donors.

As regards this clone: Its antigen remains unknown.

The PCR was carried out with 60 Vbeta primers and 13 Jbeta primers. Here immunoSEQ multiplex PCR was the method, and the copy in TCRdb shows in-frame clones only, minus some. The sample lists over 140,000 clones, 75% to 85% occurring once. The TCR was taken from a man aged 50 or older in good health and CMV-seronegative. The sequenced sample consisted of PBMCs. This chain connects TRBV27 to TRBJ1-6; the D gene is possibly TRBD1 (6 bases). CDR3 loop: CARGGEDSPLHF. The CDR3 DNA is TGTGCGAGGGGGGGTGAGGATTCACCCCTCCACTTT.